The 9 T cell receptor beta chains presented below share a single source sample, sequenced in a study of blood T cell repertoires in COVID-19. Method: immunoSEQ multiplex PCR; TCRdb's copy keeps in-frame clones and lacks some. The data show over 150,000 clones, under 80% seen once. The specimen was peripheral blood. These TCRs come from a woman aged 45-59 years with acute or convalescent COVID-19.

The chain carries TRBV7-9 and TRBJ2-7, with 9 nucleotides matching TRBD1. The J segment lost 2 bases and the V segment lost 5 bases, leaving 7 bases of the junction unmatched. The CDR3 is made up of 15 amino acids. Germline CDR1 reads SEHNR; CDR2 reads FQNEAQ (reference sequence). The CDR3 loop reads CASSPRQGETYEQYF. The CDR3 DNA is TGTGCCAGCAGCCCCCGACAGGGGGAAACCTACGAGCAGTACTTC. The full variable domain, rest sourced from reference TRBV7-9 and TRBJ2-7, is DTGVSQNPRHKITKRGQNVTFRCDPISEHNRLYWYRQTLGQGPEFLTYFQNEAQLEKSRLLSDRFSAERPKGSFSTLEIQRTEQGDSAMYLCASSPRQGETYEQYFGPGTRLTVT.

As DNA, the CDR3 is TGCGCCAGCAGCCTCCGGACAGAGTTCAATTCACCCCTCCACTTT. Protein product: CASSLRTEFNSPLHF. The chain combines TRBV4-1 with TRBJ1-6; D perhaps matches TRBD1 (6 bases). The CDR3 consists of 15 residues. Germline V gene data show CDR1 as MGHRA and CDR2 as YSYEKL. V lost 4 bases and J lost 7, with 14 bases in between.

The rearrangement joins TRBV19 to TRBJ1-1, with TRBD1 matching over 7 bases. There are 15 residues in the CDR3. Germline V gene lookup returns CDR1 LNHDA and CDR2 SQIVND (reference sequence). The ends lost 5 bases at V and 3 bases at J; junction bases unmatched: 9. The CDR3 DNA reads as TGTGCCAGTAGTCCCCGTGACAGGGTGGACACTGAAGCTTTCTTT. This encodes CASSPRDRVDTEAFF.

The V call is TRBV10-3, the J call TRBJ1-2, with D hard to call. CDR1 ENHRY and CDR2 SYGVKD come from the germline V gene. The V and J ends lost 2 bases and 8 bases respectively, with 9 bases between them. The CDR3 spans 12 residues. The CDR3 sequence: CAISETAVGYTF. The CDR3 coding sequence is TGTGCCATCAGTGAGACAGCGGTAGGCTACACCTTC.

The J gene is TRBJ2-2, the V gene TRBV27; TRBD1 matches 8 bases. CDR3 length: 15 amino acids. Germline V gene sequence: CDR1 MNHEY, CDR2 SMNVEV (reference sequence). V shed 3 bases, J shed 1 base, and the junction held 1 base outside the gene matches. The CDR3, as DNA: TGTGCCAGCAGTTTCGGGACAGGGAACACCGGGGAGCTGTTTTTT. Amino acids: CASSFGTGNTGELFF.

The CDR3 bases are TGTGCCAGCAGCCCCTTGCGGGGGGTCTACGAGCAGTACTTC. It translates to CASSPLRGVYEQYF. The V gene is TRBV3-1 (or the pseudogene TRBV3-2), the J gene TRBJ2-7; 8 bases agree with TRBD2. Germline CDR1 reads LGHDT; CDR2 reads YNNKEL (reference sequence). CDR3 length equals 14 residues. V lost 4 bases, J lost 3 bases, and 5 bases stayed unmatched.

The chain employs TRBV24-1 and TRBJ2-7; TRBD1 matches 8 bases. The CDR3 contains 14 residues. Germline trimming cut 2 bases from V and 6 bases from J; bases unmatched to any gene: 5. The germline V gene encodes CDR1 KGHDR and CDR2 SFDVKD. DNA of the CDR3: TGTGCCACCAGTGATTCTCGGACAGGGCGCGAGCAGTACTTC. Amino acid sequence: CATSDSRTGREQYF.

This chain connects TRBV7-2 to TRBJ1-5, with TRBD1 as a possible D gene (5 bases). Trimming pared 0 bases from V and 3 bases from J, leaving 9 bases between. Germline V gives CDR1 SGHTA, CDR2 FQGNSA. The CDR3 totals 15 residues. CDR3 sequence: CASSLAGGINQPQHF. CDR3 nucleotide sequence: TGTGCCAGCAGCTTAGCCGGGGGGATCAATCAGCCCCAGCATTTT.

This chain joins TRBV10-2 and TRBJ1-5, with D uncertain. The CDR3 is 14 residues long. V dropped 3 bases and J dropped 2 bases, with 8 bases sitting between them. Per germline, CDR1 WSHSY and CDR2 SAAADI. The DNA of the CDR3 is TGCGCCAGCAGTGAAACCCTAGGCAATCAGCCCCAGCATTTT. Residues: CASSETLGNQPQHF.